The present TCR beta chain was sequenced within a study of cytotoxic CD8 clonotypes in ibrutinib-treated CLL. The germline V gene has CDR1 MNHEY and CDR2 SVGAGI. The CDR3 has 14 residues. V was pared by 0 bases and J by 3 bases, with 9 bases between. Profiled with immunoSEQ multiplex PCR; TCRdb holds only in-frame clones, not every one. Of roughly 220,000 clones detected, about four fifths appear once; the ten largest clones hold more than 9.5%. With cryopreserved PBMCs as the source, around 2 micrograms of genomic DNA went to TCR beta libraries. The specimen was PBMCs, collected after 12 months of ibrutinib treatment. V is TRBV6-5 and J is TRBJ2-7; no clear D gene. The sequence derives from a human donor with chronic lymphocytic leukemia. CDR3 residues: CASSYSGYGYEQYF. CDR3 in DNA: TGTGCCAGCAGTTACTCGGGCTACGGCTACGAGCAGTACTTC.